The 21 T cell receptor beta chains listed next were all sequenced from one sample in a study of T cells after yellow fever vaccination. TCRdb re-analysed the 5' RACE reads in MiXCR, keeping a single row per CDR3 protein. Among 150,000 to 200,000 distinct CDR3 sequences listed, around 7% were seen once. The source material was CD4+ T cells sorted from PBMCs, sampled about 5 days after the first yellow fever vaccination. Receptor source: a man aged 18-30 years who received the YFV17D yellow fever vaccine.

In this sample, this clonotype turned up a few times. V usage is TRBV15 and J usage is TRBJ1-5; D may be TRBD1 (6 bases). V was shortened by 3 bases and J by 3 bases, with 12 bases between the two germline ends. The CDR3 covers 15 residues. The germline V gene has CDR1 LNHNV and CDR2 YYDKDF (reference sequence). The CDR3 DNA follows: TGTGCCACCAGCAGGGGGGGCGCTTCCAATCAGCCCCAGCATTTT. The encoded protein is CATSRGGASNQPQHF.

This clonotype was found many times. The V and J genes are TRBV15 and TRBJ1-5; D gene ambiguous. CDR1 and CDR2 (germline): LNHNV, YYDKDF (reference sequence). This CDR3 spans 17 amino acids. V was trimmed by 0 bases and J by 3 bases, leaving 15 bases between them. CDR3 bases: TGTGCCACCAGCAGAGATCAGTTAGGGAGCCCCAATCAGCCCCAGCATTTT. Its protein product is CATSRDQLGSPNQPQHF.

In this sample, this clonotype turned up many times. The chain is built from TRBV11-2 and TRBJ2-3, with 16 bases that match TRBD2. This CDR3 comprises 16 residues. Germline trimming cut 4 bases from V and 5 bases from J; bases unmatched to any gene: 3. The germline gives CDR1 SGHAT, CDR2 FQNNGV. CDR3 protein: CASSSGLAGGGDTQYF. The CDR3 nucleotides read TGTGCCAGCAGCTCGGGACTAGCGGGGGGGGGAGATACGCAGTATTTT.

This clonotype was counted only a few times. The CDR3 loop is CAISEQVRSNYGYTF. The CDR3, as DNA: TGTGCCATCAGTGAACAGGTTCGCTCTAACTATGGCTACACCTTC. The gene calls are TRBV10-3 and TRBJ1-2; tentative D call: TRBD1 (5 bases). CDR1 ENHRY and CDR2 SYGVKD come from the germline V gene. V lost 3 bases and J 0 bases, leaving 11 bases between the germline ends. This CDR3 spans 15 amino acids.

This clonotype was picked up many times. This chain connects TRBV28 to TRBJ1-2; D might be TRBD1 (6 bases). CDR1 MDHEN and CDR2 SYDVKM come from the germline V gene. V lost 3 bases and J lost 4, with 15 bases in between. The CDR3 runs 15 residues. This CDR3 is CASSFLGGGGYGYTF. CDR3 nucleotide sequence: TGTGCCAGCAGTTTTCTGGGAGGGGGAGGCTATGGCTACACCTTC.

Ten or more counts support this clonotype. This chain uses TRBV5-1 with TRBJ2-7; D may correspond to TRBD1 or TRBD2 (5 bases each). V was pared by 1 base and J by 3 bases, with 14 bases between. CDR1 is SGHRS and CDR2 is YFSETQ in the germline V gene. The CDR3 length is 15 residues. The CDR3 DNA reads as TGCGCCAGCAGCTTGAGTAGCGACAGCTTCTACGAGCAGTACGTC. Protein: CASSLSSDSFYEQYV.

Many counts were recorded for this clonotype. V and J are TRBV5-1 and TRBJ1-1, with D maybe TRBD1 (5 bases). Germline CDR1 reads SGHRS; CDR2 reads YFSETQ. The length of the CDR3 is 16 residues. The V gene lost 0 bases and the J gene lost 4 bases, with 16 bases spanning the gap. This CDR3 reads CASSLDAQGMGTEAFF. CDR3 in DNA: TGCGCCAGCAGCTTGGATGCTCAGGGAATGGGCACTGAAGCTTTCTTT.

The V call is TRBV18, the J call TRBJ2-1; D may be TRBD1 or TRBD2 (5 bases each). CDR1 and CDR2 (germline): KGHSH, LQKENI. V lost 3 bases, J lost 7 bases, and 13 bases lay in between. The CDR3 is 14 residues long. The CDR3 sequence: CASSPGTDMNEQFF. The CDR3 nucleotides are TGTGCCAGCTCACCTGGGACGGACATGAATGAGCAGTTCTTC. The whole variable domain, filled in from reference TRBV18 and TRBJ2-1, reads NAGVMQNPRHLVRRRGQEARLRCSPMKGHSHVYWYRQLPEEGLKFMVYLQKENIIDESGMPKERFSAEFPKEGPSILRIQQVVRGDSAAYFCASSPGTDMNEQFFGPGTRLTVL.

This clonotype has at least ten counts. The V gene is TRBV6-2 or TRBV6-3, the J gene TRBJ2-7; 7 bases map to TRBD2. Germline V gives CDR1 MNHEY, CDR2 SVGEGT. V lost 6 bases and J lost 0; bases outside the gene matches: 5. CDR3 size: 14 residues. The CDR3 sequence: CASRAAGRSYEQYV. The DNA for the CDR3 is TGTGCCAGCAGGGCAGCGGGGCGCTCCTACGAGCAGTACGTC.

This clonotype turned up a few times. V usage is TRBV7-2 and J usage is TRBJ2-1; possible D gene TRBD1, 5 bases. This CDR3 has 14 residues. CDR1 SGHTA and CDR2 FQGNSA come from the germline V gene. V shed 3 bases and J shed 1 base, with 7 bases lying between them. The CDR3 is CASSFQGSYNEQFF. CDR3 bases: TGTGCCAGCAGCTTCCAGGGTTCCTACAATGAGCAGTTCTTC.

This clonotype was observed many times. This rearrangement joins TRBV5-5 to TRBJ1-6, with D unresolved. The germline V gene has CDR1 SGHKS and CDR2 YYEKEE (reference sequence). The CDR3 consists of 13 residues. V lost 1 base to trimming and J lost 9 bases, with 8 bases between them. This chain's CDR3 is CASSLYLSSPLHF. Here the CDR3 DNA reads TGTGCCAGCAGCTTGTACTTGTCTTCACCCCTCCACTTT. Supplemented by reference TRBV5-5 and TRBJ1-6, the full variable domain reads DAGVTQSPTHLIKTRGQQVTLRCSPISGHKSVSWYQQVLGQGPQFIFQYYEKEERGRGNFPDRFSARQFPNYSSELNVNALLLGDSALYLCASSLYLSSPLHFGNGTRLTVT.

This clonotype was observed at least ten times. The V gene is TRBV4-3, the J gene TRBJ1-2; 8 bases are a match to TRBD1. Germline lookup yields CDR1 LGHNA and CDR2 YSLEER. Trimming at V came to 1 base and at J to 4 bases, leaving 8 bases not matched to a gene. CDR3 size: 16 residues. The CDR3 coding sequence is TGCGCCAGCAGCCAAGCCGAGACAGGGGCTATCTATGGCTACACCTTC. Translation: CASSQAETGAIYGYTF.

This clonotype occurred many times. V gene TRBV5-8 combines with J gene TRBJ1-4, with D hard to call. Per germline, CDR1 SGHTS and CDR2 YDEGEE. This CDR3 region has 14 residues. V was clipped by 4 bases and J by 4 bases, with 11 bases between them. The CDR3 coding sequence is TGTGCCAGCAGCCCCCTGAGGGTTAATGAAAAACTGTTTTTT. It is translated as CASSPLRVNEKLFF.

The chain couples TRBV4-1 to TRBJ2-1; 9 bases match TRBD2. Germline V CDR1 and CDR2: MGHRA, YSYEKL. Trimming removed 3 bases from V and 4 bases from J; junction bases left unmatched: 7. The CDR3 length is 16 residues. For the CDR3, the DNA is TGCGCCAGCAGCCAGGGGCGGCTAGCGGGGTACAATGAGCAGTTCTTC. Translating it yields CASSQGRLAGYNEQFF.

CDR3 amino acids: CASSNGPSVTYGYTF. The CDR3 region has the DNA TGTGCCAGCAGCAATGGCCCGTCAGTAACATATGGCTACACCTTC. The chain combines TRBV5-6 with TRBJ1-2; D ambiguous. The CDR3 covers 15 residues. V was cut by 4 bases and J by 5 bases, with 18 bases left in between. Per germline, CDR1 SGHDT and CDR2 YYEEEE.

This clonotype was counted between two and nine times. The chain joins TRBV4-1 to TRBJ1-1; 9 bases align to TRBD1. The V and J ends lost 4 bases and 7 bases, in that order; junction bases with no gene match: 10. This CDR3 region has 15 residues. Germline V gene lookup returns CDR1 MGHRA and CDR2 YSYEKL. This chain's CDR3 is CASSLTETGGGEAFF. The CDR3 DNA reads as TGCGCCAGCAGCCTGACGGAGACAGGGGGGGGTGAAGCTTTCTTT.

This clonotype came up many times. J is TRBJ1-1 and V is TRBV12-3 or TRBV12-4, with 7 bases lining up with TRBD1. V was pared by 6 bases and J by 4 bases, with 8 bases of the junction left unmatched. This CDR3 comprises 14 residues. DNA for the CDR3: TGTGCCAGCAGCCGGGAGGGGGCGGGCACTGAAGCTTTCTTT. Protein sequence: CASSREGAGTEAFF.

This clonotype appeared a few times. The chain is built from TRBV19 and TRBJ2-3; tentatively, D is TRBD1 or TRBD2 (5 bases each). CDR1 is LNHDA and CDR2 is SQIVND in the germline V gene (reference sequence). Trimming cost V 7 bases and J 3 bases, with 11 bases left between them. There are 13 residues in the CDR3. The DNA for the CDR3 is TGTGCCAGTAAATGGGACGCGACAGATACGCAGTATTTT. Translated: CASKWDATDTQYF.

This clonotype occurred many times. The rearrangement uses TRBV28 and TRBJ2-7; D not resolved. The ends were cut back, 5 bases at V and 12 bases at J, with 20 bases in the middle. The CDR3 consists of 13 residues. Germline V gene lookup returns CDR1 MDHEN and CDR2 SYDVKM. The CDR3 spells CASSRLDGVVWYV. CDR3 nucleotides: TGTGCCAGCAGTAGACTGGACGGTGTGGTTTGGTACGTC.

This clonotype has ten or more counts. The genes are TRBV5-1 and TRBJ1-1; D is ambiguous. The CDR3 consists of 14 residues. Germline-derived CDR1 and CDR2 are SGHRS and YFSETQ. The V end was cut by 0 bases, the J end by 0 bases, with 6 bases between. CDR3 loop: CASSLGPLNTEAFF. The CDR3, as DNA: TGCGCCAGCAGCTTGGGACCCTTGAACACTGAAGCTTTCTTT.

The chain combines TRBV6-2 or TRBV6-3 with TRBJ2-5; TRBD2 agrees at 14 bases. The V gene end was trimmed by 5 bases and the J gene end by 7 bases; junction bases not matched to a gene: 9. CDR3 length equals 16 residues. In germline, CDR1 is MNHEY, CDR2 SVGEGT. CDR3 loop: CASSQGLAGAQGTQYF. Written as DNA, the CDR3 is TGTGCCAGCAGTCAGGGACTAGCGGGGGCCCAGGGGACCCAGTACTTC.